A single sample is the source of the 15 T cell receptor beta chains below, sequenced in a study of CD4 T cells in relation to SARS-CoV-2 and coronaviruses. Repertoires were generated with immunoSEQ multiplex PCR, while TCRdb's copy carries only in-frame clones and drops some. The sample holds tens of thousands of clones, approximately 90% seen once. Sequencing was done on a sample of naive CD4+ T cells from PBMCs. The sample's subset: naive CD4+ T cells isolated by negative enrichment. The source of these receptors is an adult with COVID-19.

The chain is built from TRBV2 and TRBJ1-3; 8 bases map to TRBD1. Germline V gene lookup returns CDR1 SNHLY and CDR2 FYNNEI. This CDR3 region has 14 residues. The V segment lost 9 bases and the J segment 2 bases; nucleotides outside the gene matches: 6. In nucleotides, the CDR3 is TGTGCCAGTGGACAGGGAATCGCTGGAAACACCATATATTTT. Its translation is CASGQGIAGNTIYF.

The CDR3 reads CATSRDLKAGLTQYF. The CDR3 DNA reads TGTGCCACCAGCAGGGACCTCAAAGCAGGCCTCACCCAGTACTTC. The gene calls are TRBV15 and TRBJ2-5; no definite D call. The length of the CDR3 is 15 residues. The V gene lost 3 bases and the J gene lost 8 bases, with 19 bases spanning the gap. Germline values: CDR1 LNHNV, CDR2 YYDKDF (reference sequence).

This chain links TRBV5-1 with TRBJ2-7; D not certain. This CDR3 comprises 11 residues. Germline V gives CDR1 SGHRS, CDR2 YFSETQ. V dropped 6 bases and J dropped 6 bases, with 10 bases sitting between them. This CDR3 reads CASTDSGEQYF. As DNA, the CDR3 is TGCGCCAGCACGGATTCAGGCGAGCAGTACTTC.

The chain links TRBV7-9 to TRBJ2-2, with 8 bases that match TRBD2. The CDR3 is 16 amino acids. Germline V gives CDR1 SEHNR, CDR2 FQNEAQ (reference sequence). The V gene end was trimmed by 5 bases and the J gene end by 0 bases; junction bases not matched to a gene: 5. As DNA, the CDR3 is TGTGCCAGCAGCAGTCCGGGACTAGCGAACACCGGGGAGCTGTTTTTT. It is translated as CASSSPGLANTGELFF. Based on the CDR3 plus reference TRBV7-9 and TRBJ2-2, the full variable domain is DTGVSQNPRHKITKRGQNVTFRCDPISEHNRLYWYRQTLGQGPEFLTYFQNEAQLEKSRLLSDRFSAERPKGSFSTLEIQRTEQGDSAMYLCASSSPGLANTGELFFGEGSRLTVL.

The J gene is TRBJ1-1, the V gene TRBV18, with D possibly matching TRBD1 (6 bases). V dropped 2 bases and J dropped 4 bases, with 11 bases sitting between them. Germline values: CDR1 KGHSH, CDR2 LQKENI. This CDR3 contains 14 residues. The CDR3 DNA reads as TGTGCCAGCTCACCAACCACAGGGCCCACTGAAGCTTTCTTT. Protein: CASSPTTGPTEAFF.

This clone came up once. The chain joins TRBV13 to TRBJ1-5; D possibly corresponds to TRBD1 (6 bases). The CDR3 is made up of 16 amino acids. Trimming removed 0 bases from V and 7 bases from J, with 16 bases in between. Germline values: CDR1 PRHDT, CDR2 FYEKMQ (reference sequence). CDR3 amino acids: CASSLGGRGPPQPQHF. In DNA form, the CDR3 reads TGTGCCAGCAGCTTAGGCGGCAGGGGTCCCCCGCAGCCCCAGCATTTT.

The genes are TRBV10-2 and TRBJ2-2; 7 bases line up with TRBD1. Germline V gene data show CDR1 as WSHSY and CDR2 as SAAADI. The CDR3 extends over 14 amino acids. Trimming took 9 bases from V and 8 from J; bases not matched to a gene: 12. The CDR3 DNA sequence: TGCGCCAGTACACAAGGGGGCGCGTGGGGGGAGCTGTTTTTT. Its translation is CASTQGGAWGELFF.

The chain combines TRBV2 with TRBJ2-1; D uncertain. The CDR3 length is 15 residues. V lost 6 bases and J 9 bases, leaving 21 bases between the germline ends. Germline V gene sequence: CDR1 SNHLY, CDR2 FYNNEI. CDR3 in DNA: TGTGCCAGCAGCATCGACACACCCCAAGCAACTGAGCAGTTCTTC. Translating gives CASSIDTPQATEQFF. Variable domain in full (rest from reference TRBV2 and TRBJ2-1): EPEVTQTPSHQVTQMGQEVILRCVPISNHLYFYWYRQILGQKVEFLVSFYNNEISEKSEIFDDQFSVERPDGSNFTLKIRSTKLEDSAMYFCASSIDTPQATEQFFGPGTRLTVL.

The J gene is TRBJ1-6, the V gene TRBV10-3; D unclear. Germline values: CDR1 ENHRY, CDR2 SYGVKD. Trimming left V 3 bases short and J 5 bases short, with 8 bases between. This CDR3 has 14 residues. CDR3 coding DNA: TGTGCCATCAGTGACCGGGATGATAATTCACCCCTCCACTTT. Translation: CAISDRDDNSPLHF.

This clone has a single count. This chain uses TRBV18 with TRBJ2-1, with 8 bases aligning to TRBD2. Unmatched junction bases numbered 7, after V lost 6 bases and J lost 0 bases. CDR1 is KGHSH and CDR2 is LQKENI in the germline V gene. The CDR3 runs to 16 residues. CDR3 nucleotides: TGTGCCAGCTCCCTAGCCGGGAGGGCCTCCTACAATGAGCAGTTCTTC. This gives the protein CASSLAGRASYNEQFF.

This chain uses TRBV9 with TRBJ2-1; 11 bases map to TRBD2. The ends lost 3 bases at V and 5 bases at J; junction bases unmatched: 4. CDR3 length: 15 residues. Germline-derived CDR1 and CDR2 are SGDLS and YYNGEE. The CDR3 bases are TGTGCCAGCAGCGCAGGGACTAGCGGACACAATGAGCAGTTCTTC. Translation gives CASSAGTSGHNEQFF.

V and J are TRBV3-1 (or the pseudogene TRBV3-2) and TRBJ2-7; 9 bases are a match to TRBD1. CDR1 LGHDT and CDR2 YNNKEL come from the germline V gene (reference sequence). V lost 4 bases to trimming and J lost 4 bases; unmatched junction nucleotides: 8. The CDR3 length is 15 residues. In DNA form, the CDR3 reads TGTGCCAGCAGCCGGCGCGGACAGGGGAGGTACGAGCAGTACTTC. Its protein product is CASSRRGQGRYEQYF.

The V gene is TRBV3-1 (or the pseudogene TRBV3-2), the J gene TRBJ1-6; no clear D gene. The CDR3 sequence is 15 residues long. With 6 bases removed from V and 0 bases from J, the gap between germline ends came to 9 bases. Germline CDR1 reads LGHDT; CDR2 reads YNNKEL (reference sequence). The CDR3 sequence is CASSVQSSYNSPLHF. CDR3 bases: TGTGCCAGCAGTGTACAGAGCTCCTATAATTCACCCCTCCACTTT.

J is TRBJ1-3 and V is TRBV30; unclear D gene. V shed 4 bases and J shed 0 bases, with 7 bases lying between them. This CDR3 spans 13 amino acids. CDR1 is GTSNPN and CDR2 is SVGIG in the germline V gene (reference sequence). The CDR3 loop is CAWTKSSGNTIYF. The CDR3 nucleotides are TGTGCCTGGACAAAGAGCTCTGGAAACACCATATATTTT.

The V call is TRBV5-8, the J call TRBJ1-5; D perhaps matches TRBD1 (6 bases). Trimming removed 0 bases from V and 5 bases from J, with 15 bases in between. The CDR3 contains 16 residues. The germline gives CDR1 SGHTS, CDR2 YDEGEE. The DNA for the CDR3 is TGTGCCAGCAGCTTGGGAAAACAGGGTTTTGATCAGCCCCAGCATTTT. Amino acids: CASSLGKQGFDQPQHF.